These T cell receptor beta chains were read from a single sample in a study of beta chain features in type 1 diabetes. Generated by immunoSEQ multiplex PCR, the TCRdb table keeps only in-frame clones and is missing some. The profile shows more than 550,000 clones, over 12% of them singletons. Sequenced material: naive CD4+ T cells from blood. These receptors came from a man younger than 30 with type 1 diabetes. Each CDR3 is given with its conserved first and last residue. D genes are given only for firm matches. The size entry is marked missing in some rows and otherwise reads once, few, many or a size class.

TRBV6-5,-,-,TRBJ1-2,CASRRTSPDGYTF,TGTGCCAGCAGAAGGACTTCTCCCGATGGCTACACCTTC
TRBV27,-,-,TRBJ1-1,CASRRSGGTEAFF,TGTGCCAGCAGAAGGTCCGGGGGCACTGAAGCTTTCTTT
TRBV19,-,few,TRBJ2-2,CASSPDREAGELFF,TGTGCCAGTAGCCCTGACAGGGAGGCCGGGGAGCTGTTTTTT
TRBV25-1,TRBD1,few,TRBJ2-2,CASSEWGQGSTGELFF,TGTGCCAGCAGTGAGTGGGGACAGGGGAGCACCGGGGAGCTGTTTTTT
TRBV29-1,TRBD1,-,TRBJ1-2,CSVGWTGDSLDGYTF,TGCAGCGTCGGATGGACAGGGGATTCCCTTGATGGCTACACCTTC
TRBV6-4,TRBD2,-,TRBJ2-5,CAVTGGGKTQYF,TGTGCTGTCACCGGGGGGGGAAAGACCCAGTACTTC
TRBV30,TRBD1,-,TRBJ2-1,CAWSKLPGGYNEQFF,TGTGCCTGGAGTAAATTACCAGGGGGCTACAATGAGCAGTTCTTC
TRBV15,-,-,TRBJ2-7,CATSRDVVRDSPYEQYF,TGTGCCACCAGCAGAGATGTAGTTCGAGACAGTCCCTACGAGCAGTACTTC
TRBV4-1,TRBD2,-,TRBJ2-1,CASSQDRLAVYNEQFF,TGCGCCAGCAGCCAAGATCGTCTAGCGGTCTACAATGAGCAGTTCTTC
TRBV7-2,-,few,TRBJ2-3,CASSLGPGDTQYF,TGTGCCAGCAGCTTGGGTCCGGGAGATACGCAGTATTTT
TRBV29-1,-,few,TRBJ2-7,CSVEEGTDEQYF,TGCAGCGTTGAGGAAGGGACCGACGAGCAGTACTTC
TRBV4-2,TRBD2,few,TRBJ2-3,CASSLRRLSGGSLTDTQYF,TGTGCCAGCAGCCTCCGTCGCCTTAGCGGGGGGTCTCTCACAGATACGCAGTATTTT
TRBV4-3,-,few,TRBJ1-1,CASSQELANTEAFF,TGCGCCAGCAGCCAAGAATTAGCGAACACTGAAGCTTTCTTT